The T cell receptor beta chain described here comes from a study of blood T cell repertoires in COVID-19. Looking at the study overall: Nucleic acid was either cDNA or gDNA, and it came from T cells, B-cell-depleted T cells, or PBMCs.

Assay: immunoSEQ multiplex PCR; the TCRdb copy retains only in-frame clones and omits some. The table shows 50,000 to 80,000 clones, with roughly 86% occurring only once. The CDR3 consists of 13 residues. Germline-derived CDR1 and CDR2 are LGHDT and YNNKEL (reference sequence). V gave up 5 bases and J gave up 9 bases; unmatched junction bases: 3. This chain connects TRBV3-1 (or the pseudogene TRBV3-2) to TRBJ1-6; the match to TRBD1 covers 8 bases. This receptor was obtained from a man aged 50 to 60 with active COVID-19. The sample comprised peripheral blood. The CDR3 loop is CASSYGQGSPLHF. In nucleotides, the CDR3 is TGTGCCAGCAGCTACGGACAGGGTTCACCCCTCCACTTT.